The sample holds one count of the clone carrying this T cell receptor beta chain. These data originate in a study of T cell responses to AZD1222 COVID-19 vaccine. The assay was immunoSEQ multiplex PCR, and TCRdb's table has in-frame clones only and misses some. The sample holds 100,000 or so clones, over 80% seen once. Germline CDR1 reads LGHNA; CDR2 reads YNFKEQ. The CDR3 loop spans 13 amino acids. The germline V and J ends were trimmed by 3 bases and 4 bases, with 9 bases remaining between them. Sequences were derived from peripheral blood, sampled on day 0 of AZD1222 vaccination. The clonotype was recovered from an adult in good health. The rearrangement joins TRBV4-2 to TRBJ1-1; D remains ambiguous. The CDR3 nucleotides read TGTGCCAGCAGCCAGGCTTATACCACTGAAGCTTTCTTT. Its protein product is CASSQAYTTEAFF.